This record concerns one TCR beta chain sequence. The antigen remains unidentified. V dropped 5 bases and J dropped 0; count of bases not matched to a gene: 23. From germline, CDR1 is SGHTA and CDR2 FQGTGA. This CDR3 region has 21 residues. This sample is drawn from a study of beta chain features in type 1 diabetes. Study-wide results and limits: Among patients with Type 1 diabetes, TCRB CDR3s were moderately but significantly shorter in every one of the four CD4+ subsets.

Sequenced material consisted of expressed TCRB transcripts (all of the isolated RNA was reverse transcribed). TCRdb keeps only in-frame clones here, not all; method: immunoSEQ multiplex PCR. The sample holds roughly 230,000 clones; approximately 10% are singletons and the top ten take around 0.017%. Sequencing was carried out using naive CD4+ T cells from blood. The chain links TRBV7-3 to TRBJ2-7; 9 positions match TRBD2. The source is a man in his thirties or forties with type 1 diabetes. The CDR3 DNA follows: TGTGCCAGCAGCCTTAAAGTACAGGGATCAGCGGGGGGCCTTTCCTCCTACGAGCAGTACTTC. This sequence encodes CASSLKVQGSAGGLSSYEQYF.